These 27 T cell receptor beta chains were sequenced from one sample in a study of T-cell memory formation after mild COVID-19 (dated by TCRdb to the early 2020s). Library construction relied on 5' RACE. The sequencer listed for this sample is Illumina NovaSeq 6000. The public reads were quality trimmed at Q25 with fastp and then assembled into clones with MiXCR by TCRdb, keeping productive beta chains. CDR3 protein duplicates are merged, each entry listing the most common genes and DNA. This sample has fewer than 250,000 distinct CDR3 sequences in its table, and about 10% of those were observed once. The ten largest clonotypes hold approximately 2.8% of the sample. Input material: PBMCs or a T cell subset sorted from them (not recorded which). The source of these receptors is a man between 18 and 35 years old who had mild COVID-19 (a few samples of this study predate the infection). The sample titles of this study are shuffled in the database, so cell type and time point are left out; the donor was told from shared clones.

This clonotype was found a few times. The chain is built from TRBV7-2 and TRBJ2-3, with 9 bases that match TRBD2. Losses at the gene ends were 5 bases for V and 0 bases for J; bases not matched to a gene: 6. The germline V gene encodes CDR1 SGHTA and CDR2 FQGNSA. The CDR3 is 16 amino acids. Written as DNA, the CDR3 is TGTGCCAGCAGCCTGGCGGGGGGGGCCAGCACAGATACGCAGTATTTT. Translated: CASSLAGGASTDTQYF.

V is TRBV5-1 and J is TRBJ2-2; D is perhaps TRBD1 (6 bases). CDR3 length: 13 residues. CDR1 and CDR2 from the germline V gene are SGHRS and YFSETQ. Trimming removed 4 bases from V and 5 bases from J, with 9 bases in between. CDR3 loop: CASSPRGTGELFF. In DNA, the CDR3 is TGCGCCAGCAGCCCGAGGGGGACCGGGGAGCTGTTTTTT.

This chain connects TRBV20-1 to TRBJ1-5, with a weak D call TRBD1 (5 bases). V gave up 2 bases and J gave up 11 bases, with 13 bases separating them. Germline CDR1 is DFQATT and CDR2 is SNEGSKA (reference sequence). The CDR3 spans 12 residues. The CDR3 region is CSARTGLRAQHF. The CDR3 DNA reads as TGCAGTGCTAGAACAGGTCTAAGGGCCCAGCATTTT.

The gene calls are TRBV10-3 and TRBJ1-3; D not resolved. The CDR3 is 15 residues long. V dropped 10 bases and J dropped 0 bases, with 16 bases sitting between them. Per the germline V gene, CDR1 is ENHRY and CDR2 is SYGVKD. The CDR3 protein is CATQRAGSSGNTIYF. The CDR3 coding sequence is TGTGCCACCCAGCGGGCAGGTAGCTCTGGAAACACCATATATTTT.

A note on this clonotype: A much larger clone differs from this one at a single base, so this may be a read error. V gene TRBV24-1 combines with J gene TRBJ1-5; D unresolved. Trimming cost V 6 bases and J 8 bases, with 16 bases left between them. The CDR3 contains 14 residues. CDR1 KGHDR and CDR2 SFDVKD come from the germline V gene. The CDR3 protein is CATSHRLGNEPQHF. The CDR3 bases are TGTGCCACCAGTCATCGCCTGGGTAATGAGCCCCAGCATTTT.

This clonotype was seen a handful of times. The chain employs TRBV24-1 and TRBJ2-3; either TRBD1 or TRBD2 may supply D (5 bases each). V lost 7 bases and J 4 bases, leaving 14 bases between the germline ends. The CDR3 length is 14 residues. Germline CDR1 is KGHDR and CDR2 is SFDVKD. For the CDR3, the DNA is TGTGCCACCAGGGCTGGGGGTTTGTCAGATACGCAGTATTTT. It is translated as CATRAGGLSDTQYF.

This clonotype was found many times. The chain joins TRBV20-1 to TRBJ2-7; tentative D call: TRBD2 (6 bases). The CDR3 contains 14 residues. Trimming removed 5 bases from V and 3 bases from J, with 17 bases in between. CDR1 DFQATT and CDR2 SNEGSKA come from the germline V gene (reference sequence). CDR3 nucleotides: TGCAGTGCTGCCCTGAGTCGGGGGAGCTACGAGCAGTACTTC. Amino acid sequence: CSAALSRGSYEQYF.

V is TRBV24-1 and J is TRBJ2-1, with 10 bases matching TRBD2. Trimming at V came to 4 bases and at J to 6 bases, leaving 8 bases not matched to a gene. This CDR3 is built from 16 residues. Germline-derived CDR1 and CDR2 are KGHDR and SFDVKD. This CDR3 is CATSDHSGGSPNEQFF. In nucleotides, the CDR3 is TGTGCCACCAGTGACCATAGCGGGGGGTCTCCCAATGAGCAGTTCTTC.

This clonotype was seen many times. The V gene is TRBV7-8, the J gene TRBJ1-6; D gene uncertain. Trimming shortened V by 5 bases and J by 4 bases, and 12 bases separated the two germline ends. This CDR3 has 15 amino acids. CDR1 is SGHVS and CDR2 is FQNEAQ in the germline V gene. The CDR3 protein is CASSQVRGYNSPLHF. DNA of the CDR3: TGTGCCAGCAGCCAGGTTCGGGGATATAATTCACCCCTCCACTTT.

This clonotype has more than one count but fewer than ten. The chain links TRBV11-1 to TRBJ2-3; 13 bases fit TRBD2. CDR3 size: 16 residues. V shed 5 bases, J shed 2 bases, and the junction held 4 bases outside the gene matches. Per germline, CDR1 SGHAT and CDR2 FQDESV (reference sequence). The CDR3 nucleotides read TGTGCCAGCAGCCCGGGGACTAGCGGGGACACAGATACGCAGTATTTT. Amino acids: CASSPGTSGDTDTQYF.

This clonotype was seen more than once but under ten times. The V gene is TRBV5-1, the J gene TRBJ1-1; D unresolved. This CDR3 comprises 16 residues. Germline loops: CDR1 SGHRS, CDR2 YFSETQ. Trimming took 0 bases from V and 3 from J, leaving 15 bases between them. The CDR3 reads CASSLDSGPGYTEAFF. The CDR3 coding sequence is TGCGCCAGCAGCTTGGATTCGGGTCCGGGGTACACTGAAGCTTTCTTT.

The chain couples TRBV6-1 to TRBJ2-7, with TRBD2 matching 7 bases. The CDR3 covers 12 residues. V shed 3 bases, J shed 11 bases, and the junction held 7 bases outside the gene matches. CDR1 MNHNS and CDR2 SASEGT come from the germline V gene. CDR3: CASSDAPGREYF. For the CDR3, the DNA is TGTGCCAGCAGTGACGCCCCAGGGAGGGAGTACTTC.

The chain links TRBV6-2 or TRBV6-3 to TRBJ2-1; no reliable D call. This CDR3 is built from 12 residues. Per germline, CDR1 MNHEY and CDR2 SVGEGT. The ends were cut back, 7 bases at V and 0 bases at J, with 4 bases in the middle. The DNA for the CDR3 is TGTGCCAGCAAGAGCTCCTACAATGAGCAGTTCTTC. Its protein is CASKSSYNEQFF.

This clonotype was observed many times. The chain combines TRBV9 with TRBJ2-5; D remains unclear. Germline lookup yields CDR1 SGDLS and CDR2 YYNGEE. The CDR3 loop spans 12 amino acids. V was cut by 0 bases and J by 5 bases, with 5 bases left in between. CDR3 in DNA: TGTGCCAGCAGCGTAGCTGACGAGACCCAGTACTTC. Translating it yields CASSVADETQYF.

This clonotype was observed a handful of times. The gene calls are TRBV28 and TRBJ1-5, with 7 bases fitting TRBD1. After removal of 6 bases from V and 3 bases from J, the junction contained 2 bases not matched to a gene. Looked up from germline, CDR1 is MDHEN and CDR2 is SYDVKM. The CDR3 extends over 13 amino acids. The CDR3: CASRQGNNQPQHF. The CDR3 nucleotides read TGTGCCAGCAGACAGGGGAACAATCAGCCCCAGCATTTT.

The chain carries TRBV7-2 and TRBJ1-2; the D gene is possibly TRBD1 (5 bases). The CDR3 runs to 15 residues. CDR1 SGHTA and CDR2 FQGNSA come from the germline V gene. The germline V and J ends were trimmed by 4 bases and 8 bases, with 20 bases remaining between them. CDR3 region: CASSSIFPPQGGYTF. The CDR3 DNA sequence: TGTGCCAGCAGCTCCATTTTTCCACCCCAGGGAGGCTACACCTTC.

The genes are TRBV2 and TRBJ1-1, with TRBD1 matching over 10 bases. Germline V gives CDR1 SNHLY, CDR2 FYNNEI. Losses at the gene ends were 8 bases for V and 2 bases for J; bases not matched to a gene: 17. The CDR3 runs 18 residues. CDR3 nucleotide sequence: TGTGCCAGCGACAGGGAGCCGGGACAGGGGCTTGGAAACACTGAAGCTTTCTTT. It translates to CASDREPGQGLGNTEAFF.

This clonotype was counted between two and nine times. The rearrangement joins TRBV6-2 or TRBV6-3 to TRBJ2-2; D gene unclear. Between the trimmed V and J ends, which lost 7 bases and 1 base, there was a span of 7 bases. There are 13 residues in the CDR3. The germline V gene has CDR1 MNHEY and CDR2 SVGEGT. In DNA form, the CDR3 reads TGTGCCAGCAAGGGATGGAACACCGGGGAGCTGTTTTTT. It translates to CASKGWNTGELFF.

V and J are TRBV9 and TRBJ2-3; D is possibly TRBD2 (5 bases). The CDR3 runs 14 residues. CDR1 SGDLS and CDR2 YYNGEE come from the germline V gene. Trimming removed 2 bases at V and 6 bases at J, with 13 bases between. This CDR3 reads CASSVVPGGDTQYF. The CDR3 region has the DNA TGTGCCAGCAGCGTTGTCCCGGGCGGGGATACGCAGTATTTT.

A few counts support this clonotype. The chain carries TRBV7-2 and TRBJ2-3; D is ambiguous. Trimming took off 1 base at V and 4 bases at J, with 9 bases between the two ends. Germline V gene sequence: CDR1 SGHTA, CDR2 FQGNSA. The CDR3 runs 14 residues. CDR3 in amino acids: CASSLEPAADTQYF. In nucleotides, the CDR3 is TGTGCCAGCAGCTTAGAGCCGGCGGCAGATACGCAGTATTTT.

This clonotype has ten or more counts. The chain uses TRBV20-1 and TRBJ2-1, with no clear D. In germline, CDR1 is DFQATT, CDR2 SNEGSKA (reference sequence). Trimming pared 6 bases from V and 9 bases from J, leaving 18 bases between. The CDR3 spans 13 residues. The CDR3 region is CSAERGSLREQFF. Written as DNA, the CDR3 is TGCAGTGCCGAGCGCGGAAGCTTACGTGAGCAGTTCTTC.

The CDR3 bases are TGTGCCAGCAGCGTCGACGGCGGGGGGACGACAGATACGCAGTATTTT. It translates to CASSVDGGGTTDTQYF. The chain is built from TRBV9 and TRBJ2-3; 8 bases map to TRBD2. The V gene's germline CDR1 is SGDLS and CDR2 YYNGEE. After removal of 2 bases from V and 3 bases from J, the junction contained 8 bases not matched to a gene. The CDR3 contains 16 residues.

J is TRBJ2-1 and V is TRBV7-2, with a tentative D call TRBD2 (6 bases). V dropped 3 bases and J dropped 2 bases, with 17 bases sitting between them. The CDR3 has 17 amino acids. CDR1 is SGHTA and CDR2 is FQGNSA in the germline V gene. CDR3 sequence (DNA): TGTGCCAGCAGCTTTGGCCGGGACTGGGGCCCCTACAATGAGCAGTTCTTC. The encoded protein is CASSFGRDWGPYNEQFF.

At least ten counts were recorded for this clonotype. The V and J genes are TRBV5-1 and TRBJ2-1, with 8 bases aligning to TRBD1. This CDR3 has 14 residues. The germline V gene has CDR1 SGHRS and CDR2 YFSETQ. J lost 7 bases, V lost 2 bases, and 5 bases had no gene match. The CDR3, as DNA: TGCGCCAGCAGCTTAGGGACAGGCTTAAATGAGCAGTTCTTC. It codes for CASSLGTGLNEQFF.

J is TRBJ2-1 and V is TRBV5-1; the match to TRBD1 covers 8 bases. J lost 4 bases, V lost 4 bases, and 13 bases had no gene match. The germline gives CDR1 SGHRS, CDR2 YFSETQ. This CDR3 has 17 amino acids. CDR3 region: CASSTQFRTGIYNEQFF. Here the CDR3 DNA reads TGCGCCAGCAGCACCCAGTTTCGGACAGGGATTTACAATGAGCAGTTCTTC.

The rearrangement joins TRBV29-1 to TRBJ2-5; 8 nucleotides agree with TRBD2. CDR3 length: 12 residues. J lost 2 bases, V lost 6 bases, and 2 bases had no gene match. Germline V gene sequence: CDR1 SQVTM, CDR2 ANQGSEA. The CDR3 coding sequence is TGCAGCGTCACTAGCGGTCAAGAGACCCAGTACTTC. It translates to CSVTSGQETQYF.

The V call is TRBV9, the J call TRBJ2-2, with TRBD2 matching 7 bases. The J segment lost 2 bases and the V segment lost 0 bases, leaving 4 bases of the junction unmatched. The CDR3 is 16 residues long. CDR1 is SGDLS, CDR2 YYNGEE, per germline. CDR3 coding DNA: TGTGCCAGCAGCGTAGACCCAGCGGGAAACACCGGGGAGCTGTTTTTT. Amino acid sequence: CASSVDPAGNTGELFF.